Here is one T cell receptor (beta chain) with its context. Its antigen is unknown. The treatment denotes: approximately 10-day PBMC culture with coronavirus spike peptide pools or control peptides (ViraFEST assay). The sample belongs to a study of vaccination and CD4 T cells after COVID-19. With the Oncomine TCR Beta short-read assay, DNA from cultured CD4+ T cells was sequenced. MiXCR was run by TCRdb on the PCR reads, yielding one entry per CDR3 protein. This sample has some 25,000 distinct CDR3 sequences, with less than 80% found just once. Material: CD4+ T cells from blood, cultured in vitro. This clonotype was sampled from a human donor who had recovered from COVID-19.

DNA of the CDR3: TGTGCCAGCAGCTTAGCGGTCAGGAGGGCCCCCGGGATGGAGCAGTACTTC. It yields the protein CASSLAVRRAPGMEQYF. The V call is TRBV7-8, the J call TRBJ2-7, with D perhaps TRBD2 (6 bases). The CDR3 covers 17 residues. From germline, CDR1 is SGHVS and CDR2 FQNEAQ. Trimming cost V 0 bases and J 7 bases, with 22 bases left between them.